These 21 T cell receptor beta chains were all obtained from the same sample, sequenced in a study of blood T cell repertoires in COVID-19. Profiled with immunoSEQ multiplex PCR; TCRdb holds only in-frame clones, not every one. The table lists fewer than 120,000 clones, 65% to 90% of them singletons, with approximately 15% in the top ten. The source material was peripheral blood. The receptors originated from a woman aged 55-69 years with acute or convalescent COVID-19.

The rearrangement uses TRBV24-1 and TRBJ1-1; 8 nucleotides agree with TRBD1. This CDR3 has 14 amino acids. Trimming took 5 bases from V and 3 from J; bases not matched to a gene: 4. Germline loops: CDR1 KGHDR, CDR2 SFDVKD. DNA of the CDR3: TGTGCCACCAGTGGGAACAGGGGGGACACTGAAGCTTTCTTT. Translating it yields CATSGNRGDTEAFF.

CDR3 DNA sequence: TGTGCCAGCAGCCCCCGACTAGCGGGGGGCCAGAACGAGCAGTACTTC. This gives the protein CASSPRLAGGQNEQYF. This chain joins TRBV11-3 and TRBJ2-7, with 13 bases fitting TRBD2. Germline V gene sequence: CDR1 SGHNT, CDR2 YENEEA. The CDR3 spans 16 residues. V lost 5 bases to trimming and J lost 5 bases; unmatched junction nucleotides: 9.

V and J are TRBV30 and TRBJ2-5; D uncertain. The CDR3 contains 14 residues. CDR1 GTSNPN and CDR2 SVGIG come from the germline V gene (reference sequence). Trimming cost V 5 bases and J 5 bases, with 18 bases left between them. This chain's CDR3 is CAWATMGYLETQYF. The CDR3, as DNA: TGTGCCTGGGCAACGATGGGCTATCTGGAGACCCAGTACTTC.

The chain joins TRBV12-3 or TRBV12-4 to TRBJ1-1, with TRBD1 identical over 9 bases. This CDR3 contains 13 residues. The ends lost 6 bases at V and 3 bases at J; junction bases unmatched: 2. This CDR3 is CASSRQGDTEAFF. CDR3 bases: TGTGCCAGCAGCCGACAGGGGGACACTGAAGCTTTCTTT.

The chain is built from TRBV19 and TRBJ2-5; D call uncertain. Germline CDR1 LNHDA, CDR2 SQIVND (reference sequence). V was trimmed by 2 bases and J by 5 bases, leaving 15 bases between them. This CDR3 spans 15 amino acids. CDR3 protein: CASSITVPPVETQYF. CDR3 nucleotides: TGTGCCAGTAGTATAACAGTTCCCCCAGTTGAGACCCAGTACTTC.

This sequence joins TRBV7-2 and TRBJ1-6; a possible D gene is TRBD1 (6 bases). The CDR3 length is 14 residues. The V end was cut by 3 bases, the J end by 3 bases, with 6 bases between. The germline V gene encodes CDR1 SGHTA and CDR2 FQGNSA. Here the CDR3 reads CASSLTGYNSPLHF. The DNA of the CDR3 is TGTGCCAGCAGCTTGACAGGCTATAATTCACCCCTCCACTTT.

This sequence joins TRBV7-9 and TRBJ2-4; D is unresolved. Germline V CDR1 and CDR2: SEHNR, FQNEAQ (reference sequence). The CDR3 spans 12 residues. The germline V and J ends were trimmed by 3 bases and 9 bases, with 9 bases remaining between them. This CDR3 is CASSFQTGIQYF. The CDR3 DNA follows: TGTGCCAGCAGCTTCCAGACTGGCATTCAGTACTTC.

This clone was seen a single time. The V gene is TRBV7-2, the J gene TRBJ1-5, with 9 bases aligning to TRBD1. Germline V lookup: CDR1 SGHTA, CDR2 FQGNSA. This CDR3 is built from 14 residues. J lost 7 bases, V lost 3 bases, and 4 bases had no gene match. Here the CDR3 reads CASSFQGQGQPQHF. For the CDR3, the DNA is TGTGCCAGCAGCTTCCAGGGACAGGGCCAGCCCCAGCATTTT.

This sequence joins TRBV5-1 and TRBJ1-1; a possible D gene is TRBD1 (5 bases). This CDR3 contains 17 residues. V dropped 4 bases and J dropped 4 bases, with 23 bases sitting between them. Germline values: CDR1 SGHRS, CDR2 YFSETQ. The DNA for the CDR3 is TGCGCCAGCAGCCCCACCTCCTCTCAGGGCGGAAGCACTGAAGCTTTCTTT. Amino acid sequence: CASSPTSSQGGSTEAFF.

The J gene is TRBJ2-1, the V gene TRBV7-9; TRBD1 matches at 9 bases. The CDR3 covers 15 residues. The V and J ends lost 5 bases and 8 bases, in that order; junction bases with no gene match: 10. From germline, CDR1 is SEHNR and CDR2 FQNEAQ (reference sequence). CDR3 amino acids: CASSPTGGRFHEQFF. The CDR3, as DNA: TGTGCCAGCAGCCCCACAGGGGGCAGGTTCCATGAGCAGTTCTTC.

V gene TRBV24-1 combines with J gene TRBJ2-7, with 11 nucleotides matching TRBD1. The V gene's germline CDR1 is KGHDR and CDR2 SFDVKD. Losses at the gene ends were 4 bases for V and 5 bases for J; bases not matched to a gene: 3. The CDR3 consists of 14 residues. DNA of the CDR3: TGTGCCACCAGTGACGGACAGGGGGCCAACGAGCAGTACTTC. Its translation: CATSDGQGANEQYF.

V gene TRBV11-2 combines with J gene TRBJ1-1; a weak D match, TRBD1 (6 bases). V was clipped by 0 bases and J by 4 bases, with 6 bases between them. The CDR3 length is 13 residues. In germline, CDR1 is SGHAT, CDR2 FQNNGV. The CDR3 sequence: CASSLDRGTEAFF. The CDR3 nucleotides are TGTGCCAGCAGCTTAGACAGGGGCACTGAAGCTTTCTTT.

The chain employs TRBV19 and TRBJ1-1; no definite D call. CDR3 length equals 13 residues. Trimming stripped 9 bases from V and 2 bases from J, with 13 bases between. Germline V gene data show CDR1 as LNHDA and CDR2 as SQIVND (reference sequence). Here the CDR3 DNA reads TGTGCCAGCGACACAGACCCTAACACTGAAGCTTTCTTT. This codes for CASDTDPNTEAFF.

V gene TRBV25-1 combines with J gene TRBJ2-7; D gene unclear. The CDR3 totals 12 residues. Germline values: CDR1 MGHDK, CDR2 SYGVNS. V shed 6 bases and J shed 2 bases, with 8 bases lying between them. This CDR3 reads CASRAEAYEQYF. CDR3 DNA sequence: TGTGCCAGCAGGGCCGAAGCCTACGAGCAGTACTTC.

V gene TRBV15 combines with J gene TRBJ2-5; possibly TRBD1 for D (6 bases). This CDR3 has 14 residues. Deletions cut 2 bases from V and 10 bases from J, with 17 bases between. Germline CDR1 is LNHNV and CDR2 is YYDKDF (reference sequence). CDR3 region: CATSRLTGFLGQYF. CDR3 sequence (DNA): TGTGCCACCAGCAGACTAACAGGGTTTTTGGGCCAGTACTTC.

The CDR3 sequence: CASSRRATTGELFF. CDR3 nucleotides: TGTGCCAGCAGCCGCAGGGCTACCACCGGGGAGCTGTTTTTT. This rearrangement joins TRBV11-3 to TRBJ2-2; TRBD1 is a possible D gene (5 bases). CDR1 is SGHNT, CDR2 YENEEA, per germline. V lost 5 bases, J lost 4 bases, and 11 bases lay in between. The length of the CDR3 is 14 residues.

The CDR3, as DNA: TGCGCCAGCAGCCAAGATCAGAGGCCATCAGAGACCCAGTACTTC. It translates to CASSQDQRPSETQYF. This sequence joins TRBV4-1 and TRBJ2-5; no firm D call. V gave up 0 bases and J gave up 4 bases, with 12 bases separating them. Germline V lookup: CDR1 MGHRA, CDR2 YSYEKL. This CDR3 is built from 15 residues.

The chain is built from TRBV29-1 and TRBJ2-6; 8 nucleotides match TRBD1. This CDR3 is built from 15 residues. Unmatched junction bases numbered 2, after V lost 4 bases and J lost 0 bases. Germline loops: CDR1 SQVTM, CDR2 ANQGSEA. CDR3 nucleotide sequence: TGCAGCGTTGTTGGACAGGGCTCTGGGGCCAACGTCCTGACTTTC. Translation gives CSVVGQGSGANVLTF. The variable domain in full, completed from reference TRBV29-1 and TRBJ2-6, reads SAVISQKPSRDICQRGTSLTIQCQVDSQVTMMFWYRQQPGQSLTLIATANQGSEATYESGFVIDKFPISRPNLTFSTLTVSNMSPEDSSIYLCSVVGQGSGANVLTFGAGSRLTVL.

The chain couples TRBV7-9 to TRBJ1-1, with 8 nucleotides matching TRBD1. This CDR3 has 15 amino acids. The V and J ends lost 1 base and 6 bases, in that order; junction bases with no gene match: 7. Looked up from germline, CDR1 is SEHNR and CDR2 is FQNEAQ (reference sequence). The CDR3 coding sequence is TGTGCCAGCAGCTTAGATTCAACAGGGGGGGCTGAAGCTTTCTTT. Protein sequence: CASSLDSTGGAEAFF. Variable domain in full (rest from reference TRBV7-9 and TRBJ1-1): DTGVSQNPRHKITKRGQNVTFRCDPISEHNRLYWYRQTLGQGPEFLTYFQNEAQLEKSRLLSDRFSAERPKGSFSTLEIQRTEQGDSAMYLCASSLDSTGGAEAFFGQGTRLTVV.

The V and J genes are TRBV12-2 and TRBJ2-1; the DNA was not compared with TRBD2, the D call given in the table. TRBV12-2 is classified as a pseudogene. The CDR3 sequence is 17 residues long. CDR3 DNA sequence: TGTGCAAGTCGCTTGGATAGCGGGACGGCGTCCTACAATGAGCAGTTCTTC. The encoded protein is CASRLDSGTASYNEQFF.

This chain connects TRBV7-2 to TRBJ2-7, with unresolved D. The V end lost 3 bases, the J end lost 4 bases, and 7 bases lay between the germline ends. CDR1 and CDR2 (germline): SGHTA, FQGNSA. The CDR3 loop spans 12 amino acids. CDR3 in DNA: TGTGCCAGCAGCTTTATGGCATACGAGCAGTACTTC. It encodes CASSFMAYEQYF.